This T cell receptor beta chain originates from a study of shared clonotypes between healthy human individuals (dated by TCRdb to about 2020). Describing the broader study: The cohort comprised two women and a few men aged 18 to 49 years. For each donor, CD4 naive and CD4 memory were each given three plates, CD8 naive was given two plates, and CD8 memory was given one plate. Blood TCR repertoires of five healthy adults were deeply sequenced to estimate repertoire size and the extent of clonotype sharing between individuals. Different laboratories and diverse techniques were used to prepare libraries and sequence TCR repertoires, to increase sequencing depth and limit assay-specific biases. Per donor, leukapheresis produced somewhere between about 0.85 and 9.5 billion PBMCs.

Overall study outcomes, separate from this receptor: Compared with non-shared clonotypes, clonotypes shared by all four sorted-subset donors had higher generation probabilities. Rarefaction of sorted-subset datasets indicated incomplete sequencing despite the large sequencing depth. Pairwise subsampling led to the expectation that sequencing depth would affect the degree of clonotype sharing among donors. Sampling was restricted to blood, and TCR repertoires in tissues likely differ from the TCR repertoires found in blood. The small number of donors limited the genetic and exposure-history diversity represented. Naive subsets generally had larger estimated clonotype richness than memory subsets did. Across four donors, around 5% of naive CD4, roughly 3.3% of naive CD8, 2.3% of memory CD4, and under 0.45% of memory CD8 clonotypes were shared.

There are 16 amino acids in the CDR3, from cysteine to phenylalanine inclusive. Only the CDR3 DNA is retained, 48 bases long and in frame from the first base. The germline V gene encodes CDR1 MGHRA and CDR2 YSYEKL. V is cut back by 4 bases and J by 4 bases, with 13 bases in the junction unmatched. As to this clone: Its antigen remains undetermined. No quality values exist for individual bases; no much larger clone is one base distant.

The donors were healthy, HIV-negative adults who had no recently reported acute infections or vaccinations. Every donor was a Caucasian adult living in Nashville, Tennessee, USA. CD4+ T cells were enriched by magnetic negative selection, after which naive cells were positively selected on CD45RA and the negative fraction was taken as the memory subset. After blood collection by leukapheresis, PBMCs were isolated using Ficoll-Histopaque density gradient centrifugation and then cryopreserved in the vapor phase of liquid nitrogen. Analytical flow cytometry was used to check the purity and quantity of each magnetically sorted T cell population. From each sorted fraction, genomic DNA was isolated and quantified by UV absorbance on a Nanodrop 2000c. Using the deep immunoSEQ assay, multiplex PCR amplified TCR CDR3 regions from genomic DNA. For each cell subset, the extracted genomic DNA was distributed evenly across all wells of several immunoSEQ 96-well plates, and each plate served as one replicate. For sorted subsets, each replicate PCR was loaded with about 200 ng genomic DNA, equivalent to approximately 33,000 T cell genomes. Purified libraries were measured with a Qubit 3.0 fluorometer, size-checked on a Bioanalyzer 2100, and measured again with the KAPA Library Quantification kit. Each immunoSEQ 96-well plate was sequenced on its own single-read 150-cycle Illumina NextSeq 550 flow cell. Regarding the original processing steps: The immunoSEQ output contained only junctional sequences without quality scores, so filtering could not match that applied to full-length reads. Sequences were annotated with PyIR, a Python wrapper for IgBLAST v1.9, and V/J genes and CDR3 were assigned using IMGT germline references. Reads with weak V/J assignments (E-value above 1e-6), missing CDR3, stop codons, out-of-frame junctions, or ambiguous translated residues were removed. V3J clonotypes were defined as sequences sharing the same inferred V gene, J gene, and CDR3 amino acid sequence. To compute the percentage overlap between repertoires, the number of shared unique clonotypes was divided by the size of the smaller repertoire. RTK rarefaction, the Chao1 estimator, and Recon v2.1 estimates of unobserved clonotypes were used to assess repertoire richness. Generation probabilities for all TCRbeta clonotypes obtained by the gDNA method from a handful of donors were computed using OLGA. Sourced from immuneACCESS, this table was stored by TCRdb with only in-frame sequences that have V and J called. A share of the clones is absent; for the studies checked, an unresolved V gene accounts for under half, and the remainder has no known explanation. The V and J calls and the clone size are those of that table, but D and trimming were determined from the DNA. In all, the sample holds roughly 2,300,000 clones, and 92% of those were seen once. The biggest ten clones account for approximately 0.41% of the sample.

This sequence originates from a man between 18 and 29 years old in good health. Some clones in this sample may be carry-over from other donors' samples. Sequenced: naive CD4+ T cells from PBMCs. In the paper's terms, the cell subset or site label means: CD45RA+ positively selected. This chain joins TRBV4-1 to TRBJ2-7; the central 7 bases match TRBD2. The sequenced DNA: TGCGCCAGCAGCCGCCTTGAGAGCGGGGACCCTTACGAGCAGTACTTC. The encoded protein is CASSRLESGDPYEQYF.